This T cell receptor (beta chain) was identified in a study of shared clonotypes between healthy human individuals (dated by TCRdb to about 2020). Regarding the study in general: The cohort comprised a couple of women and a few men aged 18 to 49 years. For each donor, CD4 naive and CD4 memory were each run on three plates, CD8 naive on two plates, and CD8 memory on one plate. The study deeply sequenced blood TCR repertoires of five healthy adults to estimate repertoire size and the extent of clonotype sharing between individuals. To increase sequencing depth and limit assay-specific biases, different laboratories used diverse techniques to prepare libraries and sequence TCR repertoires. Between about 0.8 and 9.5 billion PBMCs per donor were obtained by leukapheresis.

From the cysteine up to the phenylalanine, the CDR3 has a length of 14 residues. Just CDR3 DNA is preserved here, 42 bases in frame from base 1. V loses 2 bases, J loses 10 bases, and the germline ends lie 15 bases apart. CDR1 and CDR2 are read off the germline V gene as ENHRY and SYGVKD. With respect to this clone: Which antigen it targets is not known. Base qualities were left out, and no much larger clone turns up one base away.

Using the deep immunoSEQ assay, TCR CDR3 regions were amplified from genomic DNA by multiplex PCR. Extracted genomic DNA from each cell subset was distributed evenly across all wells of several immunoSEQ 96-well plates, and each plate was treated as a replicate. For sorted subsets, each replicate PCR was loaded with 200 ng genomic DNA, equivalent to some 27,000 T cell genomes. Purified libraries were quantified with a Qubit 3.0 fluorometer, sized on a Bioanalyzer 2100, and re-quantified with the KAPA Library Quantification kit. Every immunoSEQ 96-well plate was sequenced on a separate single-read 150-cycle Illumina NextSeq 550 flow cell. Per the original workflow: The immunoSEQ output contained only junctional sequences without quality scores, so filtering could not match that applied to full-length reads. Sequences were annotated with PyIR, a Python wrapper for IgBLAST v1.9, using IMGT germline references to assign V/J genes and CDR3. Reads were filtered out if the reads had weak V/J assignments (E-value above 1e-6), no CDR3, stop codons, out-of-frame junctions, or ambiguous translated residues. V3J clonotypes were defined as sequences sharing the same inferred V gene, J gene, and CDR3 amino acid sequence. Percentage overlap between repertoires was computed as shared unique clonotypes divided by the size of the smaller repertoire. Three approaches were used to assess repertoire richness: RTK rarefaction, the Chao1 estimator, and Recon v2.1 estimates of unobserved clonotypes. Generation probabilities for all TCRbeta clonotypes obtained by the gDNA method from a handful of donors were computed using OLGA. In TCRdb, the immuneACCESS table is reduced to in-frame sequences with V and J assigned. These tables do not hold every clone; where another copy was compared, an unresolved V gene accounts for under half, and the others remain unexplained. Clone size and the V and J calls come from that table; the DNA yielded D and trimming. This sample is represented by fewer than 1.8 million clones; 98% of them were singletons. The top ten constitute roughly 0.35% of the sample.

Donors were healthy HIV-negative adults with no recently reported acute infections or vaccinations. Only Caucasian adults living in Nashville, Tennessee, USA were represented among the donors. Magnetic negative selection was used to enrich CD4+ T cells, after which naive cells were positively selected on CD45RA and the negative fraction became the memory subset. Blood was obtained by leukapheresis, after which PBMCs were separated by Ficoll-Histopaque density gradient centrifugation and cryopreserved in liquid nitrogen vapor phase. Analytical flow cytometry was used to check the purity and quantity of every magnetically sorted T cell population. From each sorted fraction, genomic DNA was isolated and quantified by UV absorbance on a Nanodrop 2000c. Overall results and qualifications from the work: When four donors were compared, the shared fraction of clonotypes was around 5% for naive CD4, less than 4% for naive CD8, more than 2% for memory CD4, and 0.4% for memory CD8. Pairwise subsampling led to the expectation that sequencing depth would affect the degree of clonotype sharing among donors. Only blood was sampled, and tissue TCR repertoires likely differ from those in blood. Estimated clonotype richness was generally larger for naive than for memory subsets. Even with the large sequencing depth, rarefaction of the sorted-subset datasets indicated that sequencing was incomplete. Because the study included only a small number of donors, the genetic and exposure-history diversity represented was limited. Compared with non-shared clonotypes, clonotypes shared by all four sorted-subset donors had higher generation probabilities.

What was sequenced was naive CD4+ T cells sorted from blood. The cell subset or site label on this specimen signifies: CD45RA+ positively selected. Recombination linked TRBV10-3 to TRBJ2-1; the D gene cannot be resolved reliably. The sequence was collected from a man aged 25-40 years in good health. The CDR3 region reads CAISETKGIGEQFF. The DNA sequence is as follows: TGTGCCATCAGTGAGACAAAGGGAATTGGGGAGCAGTTCTTC.